The 23 T cell receptor beta chains listed next were all sequenced from one sample in a study of T cell responses to AZD1222 COVID-19 vaccine. The assay was immunoSEQ multiplex PCR, and TCRdb's table has in-frame clones only and misses some. The sample has some 170,000 clones, about 90% seen once. The sample consisted of peripheral blood, taken 28 days after the second AZD1222 dose. All receptors come from an adult who received the AZD1222 COVID-19 vaccine.

This rearrangement joins TRBV6-5 to TRBJ2-1, with TRBD1 identical over 8 bases. Losses at the gene ends were 6 bases for V and 7 bases for J; bases not matched to a gene: 5. This CDR3 region has 13 residues. The germline CDR1 and CDR2 sequences are MNHEY and SVGAGI. CDR3 nucleotides: TGTGCCAGCAGGGCAGGGGGCAGAAATGAGCAGTTCTTC. Residues: CASRAGGRNEQFF.

The genes are TRBV10-3 and TRBJ2-2; 9 nucleotides line up with TRBD2. Looked up from germline, CDR1 is ENHRY and CDR2 is SYGVKD. The J segment lost 0 bases and the V segment lost 2 bases, leaving 4 bases of the junction unmatched. The CDR3 has 17 amino acids. CDR3 nucleotides: TGTGCCATCAGTGAGACCCTAGCGGGGACGAACACCGGGGAGCTGTTTTTT. It yields the protein CAISETLAGTNTGELFF.

This rearrangement joins TRBV5-4 to TRBJ1-2, with D unresolved. The V and J ends lost 4 bases and 2 bases respectively, with 12 bases between them. This CDR3 is built from 14 residues. The germline V gene has CDR1 SGHNT and CDR2 YYREEE (reference sequence). CDR3 loop: CASSAITANYGYTF. CDR3 coding DNA: TGTGCCAGCAGCGCCATTACAGCGAACTATGGCTACACCTTC.

This sequence joins TRBV15 and TRBJ2-5; no clear D gene. Per germline, CDR1 LNHNV and CDR2 YYDKDF (reference sequence). This CDR3 spans 15 amino acids. Between the trimmed V and J ends, which lost 3 bases and 4 bases, there was a span of 15 bases. In DNA, the CDR3 is TGTGCCACCAGCAGGTCCGGCTATCCGGGAGAGACCCAGTACTTC. Protein sequence: CATSRSGYPGETQYF.

There are a few counts of this clone. The V call is TRBV10-3, the J call TRBJ2-1; the D call may be TRBD1 or TRBD2 (5 bases each). The CDR3 length is 14 residues. Trimming took off 3 bases at V and 7 bases at J, with 13 bases between the two ends. Germline CDR1 reads ENHRY; CDR2 reads SYGVKD. The CDR3 reads CAISEGEEGNEQFF. As DNA, the CDR3 is TGTGCCATCAGTGAAGGTGAAGAGGGGAATGAGCAGTTCTTC.

The genes are TRBV2 and TRBJ2-3; 10 bases align to TRBD1. CDR1 and CDR2 from the germline V gene are SNHLY and FYNNEI. The CDR3 runs to 14 residues. V lost 7 bases and J lost 12; bases outside the gene matches: 13. The DNA of the CDR3 is TGTGCCAGCACCGCCGGGACAGGGGCCCCCGGCCAGTATTTT. As protein: CASTAGTGAPGQYF.

The chain joins TRBV2 to TRBJ1-5; D remains ambiguous. CDR1 and CDR2 (germline): SNHLY, FYNNEI. The CDR3 contains 14 residues. V lost 6 bases and J 0 bases, leaving 9 bases between the germline ends. The DNA for the CDR3 is TGTGCCAGCAGGGACGGGGTTAGCAATCAGCCCCAGCATTTT. It is translated as CASRDGVSNQPQHF.

The chain recombines TRBV4-2 with TRBJ2-1; perhaps TRBD2 as D (5 bases). V shed 0 bases and J shed 6 bases, with 12 bases lying between them. Germline V CDR1 and CDR2: LGHNA, YNFKEQ. The CDR3 spans 15 residues. The CDR3 nucleotides read TGTGCCAGCAGCCAAGAGACCCCACGGGGCAATGAGCAGTTCTTC. Amino acids: CASSQETPRGNEQFF.

J is TRBJ1-5 and V is TRBV7-8, with D perhaps matching TRBD1 (5 bases). Between the trimmed V and J ends, which lost 0 bases and 7 bases, there was a span of 16 bases. This CDR3 is built from 16 residues. From germline, CDR1 is SGHVS and CDR2 FQNEAQ. The CDR3: CASSLAGFGGGQPQHF. The CDR3 nucleotides read TGTGCCAGCAGCTTAGCGGGGTTTGGGGGTGGACAGCCCCAGCATTTT.

This sequence joins TRBV4-2 and TRBJ2-6; TRBD1 aligns across 9 bases. Germline assignment: CDR1 LGHNA and CDR2 YNFKEQ. The CDR3 runs to 23 residues. V was clipped by 2 bases and J by 2 bases; unmatched bases: 22. As DNA, the CDR3 is TGTGCCAGCAGCCAATTCCTTGGTACCATTTACAGGGGGCCTGCTGCTGGGGCCAACGTCCTGACTTTC. As protein: CASSQFLGTIYRGPAAGANVLTF.

V usage is TRBV5-1 and J usage is TRBJ1-1; 8 positions agree with TRBD1. CDR3 length: 14 residues. Unmatched junction bases numbered 1, after V lost 0 bases and J lost 3 bases. CDR1 is SGHRS, CDR2 YFSETQ, per germline. The DNA of the CDR3 is TGCGCCAGCAGCTTGGCAGGGGGCGACACTGAAGCTTTCTTT. Translation: CASSLAGGDTEAFF.

The CDR3 DNA sequence: TGTGCCAGCAGCTACCGCGTAGGGATCACTGAAGCTTTCTTT. Its translation is CASSYRVGITEAFF. This chain links TRBV7-2 with TRBJ1-1; D gene ambiguous. Germline V gives CDR1 SGHTA, CDR2 FQGNSA. The CDR3 extends over 14 amino acids. Trimming left V 4 bases short and J 4 bases short, with 13 bases between.

This clone has just one count. This sequence joins TRBV10-3 and TRBJ1-1; 7 bases line up with TRBD1. The CDR3 consists of 14 residues. The V gene end was trimmed by 4 bases and the J gene end by 3 bases; junction bases not matched to a gene: 5. Germline CDR1 and CDR2: ENHRY and SYGVKD. CDR3 in DNA: TGTGCCATCAGTGCGGACAGGAGGGACACTGAAGCTTTCTTT. Encoded protein: CAISADRRDTEAFF.

This sequence joins TRBV5-1 and TRBJ1-1, with D possibly matching TRBD1 (6 bases). The germline V gene has CDR1 SGHRS and CDR2 YFSETQ. This CDR3 comprises 14 residues. V was cut by 4 bases and J by 7 bases, with 17 bases left in between. The CDR3 protein is CASSRGQSPDEAFF. The DNA for the CDR3 is TGCGCCAGCAGCAGAGGACAGTCGCCGGATGAAGCTTTCTTT.

The J gene is TRBJ2-2, the V gene TRBV27; D unresolved. Germline CDR1 and CDR2: MNHEY and SMNVEV (reference sequence). CDR3 length: 14 residues. Between the trimmed V and J ends, which lost 2 bases and 1 base, there was a span of 5 bases. In DNA form, the CDR3 reads TGTGCCAGCAGTTTAGGGGTGAACACCGGGGAGCTGTTTTTT. This encodes CASSLGVNTGELFF.

The gene calls are TRBV3-1 (or the pseudogene TRBV3-2) and TRBJ1-1; D remains ambiguous. Germline V gene sequence: CDR1 LGHDT, CDR2 YNNKEL (reference sequence). The length of the CDR3 is 15 residues. The ends were cut back, 4 bases at V and 1 base at J, with 13 bases in the middle. This chain's CDR3 is CASSPAGRQNTEAFF. In DNA form, the CDR3 reads TGTGCCAGCAGCCCCGCCGGGCGACAGAACACTGAAGCTTTCTTT.

V gene TRBV2 combines with J gene TRBJ1-2; weak D call: TRBD1 (6 bases). This CDR3 comprises 15 residues. The germline V gene has CDR1 SNHLY and CDR2 FYNNEI. The germline V and J ends were trimmed by 7 bases and 1 base, with 16 bases remaining between them. The CDR3 is CASIFDWGHNYGYTF. In DNA, the CDR3 is TGTGCCAGCATCTTCGACTGGGGACATAACTATGGCTACACCTTC.

The V call is TRBV5-8, the J call TRBJ2-7, with D uncertain. CDR1 SGHTS and CDR2 YDEGEE come from the germline V gene. The V gene lost 4 bases and the J gene lost 0 bases, with 5 bases spanning the gap. This CDR3 is 12 amino acids long. CDR3 nucleotide sequence: TGTGCCAGCAGCCGGATCTCCTACGAGCAGTACTTC. Its protein is CASSRISYEQYF.

The chain carries TRBV5-4 and TRBJ2-7, with 13 positions matching TRBD2. The germline V gene has CDR1 SGHNT and CDR2 YYREEE (reference sequence). This CDR3 contains 15 residues. After removal of 4 bases from V and 2 bases from J, the junction contained 3 bases not matched to a gene. The CDR3 reads CASSVTSGGAYEQYF. CDR3 sequence (DNA): TGTGCCAGCAGCGTTACTAGCGGGGGGGCCTACGAGCAGTACTTC.

The chain links TRBV19 to TRBJ1-3, with 7 bases that match TRBD1. The length of the CDR3 is 17 residues. Unmatched junction bases numbered 13, after V lost 5 bases and J lost 3 bases. Looked up from germline, CDR1 is LNHDA and CDR2 is SQIVND (reference sequence). CDR3 protein: CASSAGRGRILGNTIYF. CDR3 DNA: TGTGCCAGTAGTGCCGGAAGGGGGCGCATCCTTGGAAACACCATATATTTT.

The chain employs TRBV2 and TRBJ1-2; D is unresolved. V was cut by 7 bases and J by 4 bases, with 22 bases left in between. The CDR3 contains 16 residues. Per the germline V gene, CDR1 is SNHLY and CDR2 is FYNNEI. The CDR3 DNA reads TGTGCCAGCACCCTCAACAAGGCCCGTCTGGGCTATGGCTACACCTTC. It translates to CASTLNKARLGYGYTF.

The chain couples TRBV4-2 to TRBJ1-2; possibly TRBD1 for D (5 bases). CDR3 length: 14 residues. V was pared by 1 base and J by 5 bases, with 11 bases between. The germline gives CDR1 LGHNA, CDR2 YNFKEQ. Here the CDR3 reads CASSQAQGEYGYTF. The DNA for the CDR3 is TGTGCCAGCAGCCAAGCGCAGGGAGAATATGGCTACACCTTC.

This chain links TRBV4-1 with TRBJ2-2; 9 nucleotides match TRBD2. The junction had 3 bases not matched to a gene; V was cut back by 0 bases and J by 7 bases. Germline CDR1 reads MGHRA; CDR2 reads YSYEKL. The CDR3 totals 15 residues. The CDR3 sequence is CASSQEGLAFGELFF. The CDR3 region has the DNA TGCGCCAGCAGCCAAGAGGGACTAGCATTCGGGGAGCTGTTTTTT.